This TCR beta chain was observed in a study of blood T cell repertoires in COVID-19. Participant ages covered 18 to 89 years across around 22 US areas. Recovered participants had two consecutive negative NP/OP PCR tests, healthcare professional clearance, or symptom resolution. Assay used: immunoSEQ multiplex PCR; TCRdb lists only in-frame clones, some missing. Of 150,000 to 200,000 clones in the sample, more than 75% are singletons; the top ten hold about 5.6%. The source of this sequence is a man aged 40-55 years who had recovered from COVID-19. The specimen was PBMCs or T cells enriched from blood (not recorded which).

The CDR3 is CASSLVQGAYEQYV. The DNA for the CDR3 is TGTGCCAGCAGCTTAGTTCAGGGGGCCTACGAGCAGTACGTC. The rearrangement links TRBV11-2 to TRBJ2-7; TRBD1 matches 7 bases. After removal of 1 base from V and 2 bases from J, the junction contained 2 bases not matched to a gene. Germline V gene data show CDR1 as SGHAT and CDR2 as FQNNGV. The CDR3 loop spans 14 amino acids.